The T cell receptor beta chain under discussion was sequenced for a study of cytomegalovirus exposure and HLA in healthy donors. Study-level background: Among over 300 genotyped donors, about 85% fell in the Caucasian-associated ancestry cluster. Study-wide points: In a later analysis, HLA-associated TCR beta chains were more clonally expanded than equally common others. V- and J-gene trimming of TCR beta was linked (in a later analysis) to a missense DCLRE1C variant. A highly shared variant cluster was judged a likely technical artifact.

For this clone: Its antigen is not known.

Amplification used 60 Vbeta primers and 13 Jbeta primers. The assay was immunoSEQ multiplex PCR, and TCRdb's table has in-frame clones only and misses some. The sample shows 140,000 or so clones, approximately 9% of them seen only once. The CDR3 sequence is 13 residues long. Germline values: CDR1 SGHDN, CDR2 FVKESK. The germline V and J ends were trimmed by 1 base and 7 bases, with 10 bases remaining between them. The TCR comes from a male donor in good health and CMV-seronegative. Sequenced: PBMCs. The chain uses TRBV14 and TRBJ1-2; D gene unclear. The CDR3 spells CASSQAGSGGYTF. In nucleotides, the CDR3 is TGTGCCAGCAGCCAAGCGGGAAGTGGTGGCTACACCTTC.